Listed here is a single TCR beta chain. Its specificity is unknown. The sample's time point: week 11, during vaccination. Vaccination used 300 ug of mutant IDH1 20-mer peptide per dose, with topical imiquimod. Using immunoSEQ multiplex PCR, the repertoire was profiled, and TCRdb retains in-frame clones only, with some absent. Of roughly 60,000 clones listed, approximately 80% were seen once; the top ten hold 3.6%. The source of the sample is a study of a mutant IDH1 vaccine in newly diagnosed glioma. Study summary: Most had both radiotherapy and temozolomide beforehand; others had only one.

The sequencing here drew on PBMCs, taken from a glioma patient whose treatment included an IDH1 peptide vaccine. The source of this sequence is a man aged 30 to 39 with glioma.

The chain's CDR3 is CASSLVRDLGGYTF. The DNA of the CDR3 is TGTGCCAGCAGCTTGGTCAGGGATTTGGGTGGCTACACCTTC. The chain has TRBV5-4 and TRBJ1-2, with D tentatively TRBD1 (5 bases). V was trimmed by 0 bases and J by 7 bases, leaving 13 bases between them. The CDR3 loop spans 14 amino acids. Germline CDR1 and CDR2: SGHNT and YYREEE (reference sequence).